This T cell receptor (beta chain) was sequenced in a study of OX40 agonist ivuxolimab in advanced cancers. In the case of this clone: Its antigen is as yet unknown.

The CDR3 runs 17 residues. Trimming cost V 4 bases and J 5 bases; bases outside gene matches: 14. The V gene's germline CDR1 is SGHRS and CDR2 YFSETQ. Measured with immunoSEQ multiplex PCR; TCRdb has only the in-frame clones, and not every one. The table records around 40,000 clones, 70% to 90% of them present only once. The study, taken as a whole, reports: Some of the lowest clonal expansion was seen in partial responders at 0.1-3.0 mg/kg.

Autoimmune disease history or systemic immunosuppression barred patients. The clonotype was recovered from an adult with an advanced solid tumor such as melanoma, head and neck, liver or kidney cancer. This chain joins TRBV5-1 and TRBJ2-3; 9 bases match TRBD2. The sequencing here drew on CD4+ or CD8+ T cells sorted from blood, taken in a trial of the OX40 agonist ivuxolimab. This chain's CDR3 is CASSPLVGGRGRDTQYF. CDR3 DNA: TGCGCCAGCAGCCCCCTGGTTGGCGGGAGGGGCAGAGATACGCAGTATTTT. The variable domain in full, with the rest retrieved from reference TRBV5-1 and TRBJ2-3, is KAGVTQTPRYLIKTRGQQVTLSCSPISGHRSVSWYQQTPGQGLQFLFEYFSETQRNKGNFPGRFSGRQFSNSRSEMNVSTLELGDSALYLCASSPLVGGRGRDTQYFGPGTRLTVL.